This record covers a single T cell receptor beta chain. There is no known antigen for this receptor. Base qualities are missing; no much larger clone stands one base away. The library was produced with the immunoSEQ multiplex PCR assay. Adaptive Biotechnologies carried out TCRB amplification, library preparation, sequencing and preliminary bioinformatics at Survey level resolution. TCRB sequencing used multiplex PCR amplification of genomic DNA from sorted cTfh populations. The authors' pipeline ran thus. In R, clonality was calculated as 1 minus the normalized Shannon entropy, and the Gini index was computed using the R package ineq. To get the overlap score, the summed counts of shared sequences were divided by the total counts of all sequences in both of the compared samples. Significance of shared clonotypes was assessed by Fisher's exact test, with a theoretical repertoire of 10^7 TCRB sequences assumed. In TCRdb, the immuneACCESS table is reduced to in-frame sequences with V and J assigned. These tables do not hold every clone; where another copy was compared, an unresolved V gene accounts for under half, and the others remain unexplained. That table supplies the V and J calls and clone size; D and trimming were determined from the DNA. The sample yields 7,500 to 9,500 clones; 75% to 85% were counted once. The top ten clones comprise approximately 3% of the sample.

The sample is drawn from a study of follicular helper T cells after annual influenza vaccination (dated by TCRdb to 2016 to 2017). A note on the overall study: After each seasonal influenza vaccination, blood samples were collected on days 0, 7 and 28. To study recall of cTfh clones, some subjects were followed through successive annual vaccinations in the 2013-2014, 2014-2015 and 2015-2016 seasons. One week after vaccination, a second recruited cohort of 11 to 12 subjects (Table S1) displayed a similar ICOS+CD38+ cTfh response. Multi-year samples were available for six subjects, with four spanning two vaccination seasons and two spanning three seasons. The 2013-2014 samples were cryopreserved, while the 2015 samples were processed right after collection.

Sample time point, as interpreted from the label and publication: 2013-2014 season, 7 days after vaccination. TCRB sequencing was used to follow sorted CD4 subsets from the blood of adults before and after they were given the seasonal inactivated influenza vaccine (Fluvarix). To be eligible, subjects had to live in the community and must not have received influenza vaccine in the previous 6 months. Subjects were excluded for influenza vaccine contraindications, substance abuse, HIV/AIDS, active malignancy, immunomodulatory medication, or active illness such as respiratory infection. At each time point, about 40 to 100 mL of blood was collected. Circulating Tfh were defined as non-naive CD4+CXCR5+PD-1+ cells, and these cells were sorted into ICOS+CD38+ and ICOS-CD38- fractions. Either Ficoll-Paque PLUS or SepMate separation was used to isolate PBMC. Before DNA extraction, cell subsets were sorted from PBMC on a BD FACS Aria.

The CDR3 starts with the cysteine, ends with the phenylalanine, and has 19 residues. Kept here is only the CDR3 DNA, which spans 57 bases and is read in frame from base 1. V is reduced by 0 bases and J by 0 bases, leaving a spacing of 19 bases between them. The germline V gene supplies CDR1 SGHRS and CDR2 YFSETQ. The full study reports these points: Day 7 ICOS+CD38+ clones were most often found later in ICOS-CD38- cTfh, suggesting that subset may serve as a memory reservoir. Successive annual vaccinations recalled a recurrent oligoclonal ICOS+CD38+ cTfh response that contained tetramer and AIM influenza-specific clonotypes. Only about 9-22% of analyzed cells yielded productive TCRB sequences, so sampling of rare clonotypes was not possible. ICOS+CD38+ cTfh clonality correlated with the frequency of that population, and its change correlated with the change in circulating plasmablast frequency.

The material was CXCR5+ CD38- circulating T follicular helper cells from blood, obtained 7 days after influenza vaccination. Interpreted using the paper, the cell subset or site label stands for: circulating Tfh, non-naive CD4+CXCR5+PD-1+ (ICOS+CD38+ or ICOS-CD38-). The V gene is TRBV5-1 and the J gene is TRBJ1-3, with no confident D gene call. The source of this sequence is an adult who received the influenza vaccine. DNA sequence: TGCGCCAGCAGCTTGGACCCTACGGACGGCGGCGGCTCTGGAAACACCATATATTTT. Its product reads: CASSLDPTDGGGSGNTIYF.